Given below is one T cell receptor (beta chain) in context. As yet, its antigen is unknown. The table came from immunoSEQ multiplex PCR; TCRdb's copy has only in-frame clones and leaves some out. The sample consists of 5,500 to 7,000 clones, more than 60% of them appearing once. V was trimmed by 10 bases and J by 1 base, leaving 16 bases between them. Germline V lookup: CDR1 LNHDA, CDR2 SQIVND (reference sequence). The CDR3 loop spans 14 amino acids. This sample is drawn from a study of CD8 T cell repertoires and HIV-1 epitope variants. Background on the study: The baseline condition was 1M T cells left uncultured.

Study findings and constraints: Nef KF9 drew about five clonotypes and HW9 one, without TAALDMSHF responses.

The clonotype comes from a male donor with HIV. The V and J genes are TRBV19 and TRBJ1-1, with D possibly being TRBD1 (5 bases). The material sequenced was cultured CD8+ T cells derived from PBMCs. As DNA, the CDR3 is TGTGCCACCTACTCGGGGGTACCGAACACTGAAGCTTTCTTT. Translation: CATYSGVPNTEAFF.